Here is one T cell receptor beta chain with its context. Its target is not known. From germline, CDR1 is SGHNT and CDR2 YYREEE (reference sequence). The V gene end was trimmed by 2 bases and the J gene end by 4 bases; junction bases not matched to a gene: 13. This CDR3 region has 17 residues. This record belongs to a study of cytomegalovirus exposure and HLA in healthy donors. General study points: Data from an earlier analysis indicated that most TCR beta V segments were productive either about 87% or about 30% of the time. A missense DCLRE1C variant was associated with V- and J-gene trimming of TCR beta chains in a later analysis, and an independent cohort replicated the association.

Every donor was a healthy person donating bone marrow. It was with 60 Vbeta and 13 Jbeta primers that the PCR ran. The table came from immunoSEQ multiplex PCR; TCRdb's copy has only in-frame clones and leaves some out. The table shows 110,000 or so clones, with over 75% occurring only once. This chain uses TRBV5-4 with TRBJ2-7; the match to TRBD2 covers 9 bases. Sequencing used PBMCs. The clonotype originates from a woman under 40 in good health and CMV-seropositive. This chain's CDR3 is CASSFGLAGSQSYEQYF. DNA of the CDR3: TGTGCCAGCAGCTTTGGGCTAGCGGGGTCTCAAAGTTACGAGCAGTACTTC.